This T cell receptor beta chain originates from a study of cytomegalovirus exposure and HLA in healthy donors. Study-wide results and caveats: Common viral pathogens seemed, in a later analysis, to connect with several of the most significant clusters. Further analysis, carried out later, found HLA-associated TCR beta chains more clonally expanded than equally common other chains. Prediction of most subjects' HLA-A and HLA-B alleles by TCR beta sequences was reportedly accurate.

A single count supports this clone. Its antigen is as yet unknown. Use of 60 Vbeta and 13 Jbeta primers characterized the PCR. The table came from immunoSEQ multiplex PCR; TCRdb's copy has only in-frame clones and leaves some out. The sample shows over 100,000 clones, around four fifths of them seen only once. Sequenced input: PBMCs. This receptor was taken from a middle-aged man in good health and CMV-seronegative.

CDR3 sequence: CASSLEGLAGREQYF. In DNA, the CDR3 is TGCGCCAGCAGCTTGGAGGGACTAGCGGGACGCGAGCAGTACTTC. The chain employs TRBV5-1 and TRBJ2-7; 13 bases align to TRBD2. CDR3 length: 15 residues. Germline CDR1 reads SGHRS; CDR2 reads YFSETQ. The J segment lost 6 bases and the V segment lost 0 bases, leaving 3 bases of the junction unmatched.